Only one count was recorded for the clone carrying this T cell receptor (beta chain). Its target is not known. These data originate in a study of T cell responses to AZD1222 COVID-19 vaccine. Points from the study as a whole: There were repertoire samples only from the period after the peak T cell response. At study baseline, merely several AZD1222 recipients were seropositive. Regions left unmutated in variants are reportedly the target of nearly half of spike-specific TCRs. Donor demographics were predominantly white British with a female majority; clonal diversity may be underestimated.

The method was immunoSEQ multiplex PCR; TCRdb's version includes in-frame clones alone and lacks a portion of them. The sample carries 150,000 to 200,000 clones, around 94% recorded once. V gave up 6 bases and J gave up 12 bases, with 17 bases separating them. This CDR3 contains 13 residues. Germline CDR1 reads MNHEY; CDR2 reads SVGAGI. The clonotype comes from an adult in good health. Source: peripheral blood, taken on day 0 of AZD1222 vaccination. The chain has TRBV6-5 and TRBJ1-4; no reliable D call. CDR3 in amino acids: CASSQSLRRELFF. CDR3 coding DNA: TGTGCCAGCAGCCAGTCTCTTAGACGGGAACTGTTTTTT.